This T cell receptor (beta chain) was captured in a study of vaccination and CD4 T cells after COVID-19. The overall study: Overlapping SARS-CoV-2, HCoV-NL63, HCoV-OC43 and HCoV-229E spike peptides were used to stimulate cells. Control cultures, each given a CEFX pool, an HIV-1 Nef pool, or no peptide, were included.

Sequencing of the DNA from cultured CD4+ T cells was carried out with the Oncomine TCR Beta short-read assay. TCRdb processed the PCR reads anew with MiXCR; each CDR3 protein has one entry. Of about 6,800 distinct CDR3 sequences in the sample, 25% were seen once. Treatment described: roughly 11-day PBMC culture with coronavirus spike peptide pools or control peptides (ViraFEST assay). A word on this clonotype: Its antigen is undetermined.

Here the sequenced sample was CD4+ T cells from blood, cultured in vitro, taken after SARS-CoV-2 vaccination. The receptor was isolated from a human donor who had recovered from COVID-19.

The CDR3 coding sequence is TGTGCCAGCAGCCCCGGCCTAGCGGGGGGGAGGAATGAGCAGTTCTTC. As protein: CASSPGLAGGRNEQFF. This sequence joins TRBV7-6 and TRBJ2-1; 12 bases agree with TRBD2. This CDR3 is 16 amino acids long. The trim removed 5 bases at V and 7 bases at J, leaving 9 bases unmatched. CDR1 is SGHVS and CDR2 is FNYEAQ in the germline V gene.